Following are 8 T cell receptor beta chains from one sample sequenced in a study of blood T cell repertoires in COVID-19. Produced via immunoSEQ multiplex PCR; TCRdb's table is partial and in-frame only. The repertoire holds under 250,000 clones, with around four fifths as singletons. Sequencing was performed on peripheral blood. The receptors derive from a man between 25 and 39 years old who had recovered from COVID-19.

This clone was counted only a few times. Within the sample, other DNA sequences also encode this same CDR3. The chain has TRBV5-5 and TRBJ1-4; D remains ambiguous. The V gene lost 0 bases and the J gene lost 0 bases, with 3 bases spanning the gap. CDR1 and CDR2 from the germline V gene are SGHKS and YYEKEE (reference sequence). CDR3 size: 14 residues. The CDR3: CASSLAATNEKLFF. DNA for the CDR3: TGTGCCAGCAGCTTGGCAGCAACTAATGAAAAACTGTTTTTT.

Only a few counts were recorded for this clone. The chain combines TRBV7-8 with TRBJ2-2; 9 nucleotides align to TRBD2. Losses at the gene ends were 1 base for V and 5 bases for J; bases not matched to a gene: 17. The CDR3 has 20 residues. Germline lookup yields CDR1 SGHVS and CDR2 FQNEAQ. The CDR3 nucleotides read TGTGCCAGCAGCTTAGTCCCCTTCTATCCGGGACTAGCTTTTACCGGGGAGCTGTTTTTT. This gives the protein CASSLVPFYPGLAFTGELFF.

The rearrangement joins TRBV3-1 (or the pseudogene TRBV3-2) to TRBJ2-2; 7 nucleotides agree with TRBD1. This CDR3 is 13 amino acids long. V lost 7 bases to trimming and J lost 6 bases; unmatched junction nucleotides: 5. The germline V gene has CDR1 LGHDT and CDR2 YNNKEL (reference sequence). CDR3 in amino acids: CASKRGQAGELFF. Written as DNA, the CDR3 is TGTGCCAGCAAGAGGGGGCAGGCCGGGGAGCTGTTTTTT.

This clone came up a few times. V is TRBV2 and J is TRBJ2-7, with 9 nucleotides matching TRBD1. The J segment lost 2 bases and the V segment lost 7 bases, leaving 6 bases of the junction unmatched. CDR1 is SNHLY, CDR2 FYNNEI, per germline. CDR3 length: 14 residues. The CDR3 DNA reads as TGTGCCAGCAACAGGGGGCACGATACCTACGAGCAGTACTTC. This encodes CASNRGHDTYEQYF. Together with reference TRBV2 and TRBJ2-7, the CDR3 gives the full variable domain: EPEVTQTPSHQVTQMGQEVILRCVPISNHLYFYWYRQILGQKVEFLVSFYNNEISEKSEIFDDQFSVERPDGSNFTLKIRSTKLEDSAMYFCASNRGHDTYEQYFGPGTRLTVT.

J is TRBJ2-4 and V is TRBV5-1; perhaps TRBD2 as D (6 bases). Germline assignment: CDR1 SGHRS and CDR2 YFSETQ. Trimming removed 3 bases from V and 0 bases from J, with 13 bases in between. This CDR3 spans 16 amino acids. Here the CDR3 reads CASSSQGGLAKNIQYF. The CDR3 DNA is TGCGCCAGCAGCTCGCAGGGAGGACTAGCCAAAAACATTCAGTACTTC.

Only a few counts were recorded for this clone. The chain joins TRBV7-9 to TRBJ2-2; tentatively, D is TRBD1 (6 bases). Trimming took off 1 base at V and 1 base at J, with 13 bases between the two ends. Germline CDR1 is SEHNR and CDR2 is FQNEAQ (reference sequence). CDR3 length: 17 amino acids. The CDR3, as DNA: TGTGCCAGCAGCTTAGGGGAGACAGGAAGGAACACCGGGGAGCTGTTTTTT. This codes for CASSLGETGRNTGELFF.

The rearrangement joins TRBV28 to TRBJ1-2; 7 bases line up with TRBD1. Germline CDR1 reads MDHEN; CDR2 reads SYDVKM. The CDR3 runs 15 residues. Trimming at V came to 3 bases and at J to 4 bases, leaving 8 bases not matched to a gene. CDR3 bases: TGTGCCAGCAGTTTCCCGCGACAGGGATCCTATGGCTACACCTTC. Translated: CASSFPRQGSYGYTF.

The chain recombines TRBV5-5 with TRBJ1-3; 8 bases match TRBD1. The V gene end was trimmed by 3 bases and the J gene end by 2 bases; junction bases not matched to a gene: 7. Germline V gene sequence: CDR1 SGHKS, CDR2 YYEKEE (reference sequence). This CDR3 has 16 amino acids. The CDR3 DNA is TGTGCCAGCAGCTCGGGCCCAGGGGGCGCTGGAAACACCATATATTTT. Residues: CASSSGPGGAGNTIYF.